This T cell receptor (beta chain) was found in a study of CD8 T cells in Susac syndrome. CDR1 is SGDLS and CDR2 is YYNGEE in the germline V gene. CDR3 size: 17 residues. V was clipped by 0 bases and J by 8 bases, with 21 bases between them. The authors reverse transcribed roughly 0.5 to 1 ug RNA with random hexamers. TCRdb called the immunoSEQ multiplex PCR reads again in MiXCR, with one record for every CDR3 protein. The data contain a few hundred thousand distinct CDR3 sequences, about 88% of them singletons. Negative isolation yielded CD8+ and CD4+ T cells; FACS enriched TEMRA cells. The gene calls are TRBV9 and TRBJ2-1, with a tentative D call TRBD2 (6 bases). This clonotype was sampled from a human donor with multiple sclerosis. Sequenced input: CD8+ T cells from PBMCs. The CDR3 coding sequence is TGTGCCAGCAGCGTAGAGGGAGGAATGGGACTTTTGCATGAGCAGTTCTTC. Residues: CASSVEGGMGLLHEQFF.